The text below deals with one TCR beta chain. Its antigen is unknown. These data are taken from a study of identical twins. With template switching, a universal primer site was added, and the cDNA carried unique molecular identifiers. TCRdb redid the calling of the 5' RACE reads with MiXCR, one entry per CDR3 protein. The sample holds about 920,000 distinct CDR3 sequences, around 12% seen once. Whole-study results and caveats: Zero-insertion analyses might be partly confounded by invariant T cells like MAIT and iNKT.

Trimming shortened V by 4 bases and J by 12 bases, and 6 bases separated the two germline ends. The CDR3 contains 8 residues. Germline V gene lookup returns CDR1 SQVTM and CDR2 ANQGSEA. These data also formed part of another study, on yellow fever vaccine responses in identical twins.

The sequencing input was PBMCs. This sequence joins TRBV29-1 and TRBJ1-2; D is unresolved. This TCR derives from a woman aged 18-30 years in good health. CDR3 sequence reads: CSVGTHTF. CDR3 nucleotide sequence: TGCAGCGTTGGGACCCACACCTTC. The complete variable domain, with remaining parts taken from reference TRBV29-1 and TRBJ1-2, reads SAVISQKPSRDICQRGTSLTIQCQVDSQVTMMFWYRQQPGQSLTLIATANQGSEATYESGFVIDKFPISRPNLTFSTLTVSNMSPEDSSIYLCSVGTHTFGSGTRLTVV.